The 18 T cell receptor beta chains given below trace back to one sample, sequenced in a study of blood T cell repertoires in COVID-19. Assay: immunoSEQ multiplex PCR; the TCRdb copy retains only in-frame clones and omits some. The table has some 400,000 clones, around 87% seen once; the top ten hold about 1.1%. Source material: PBMCs or T cells enriched from blood (not recorded which). The source of these receptors is a young man who had recovered from COVID-19.

The chain has TRBV5-5 and TRBJ1-1; unclear D gene. This CDR3 contains 14 residues. CDR1 is SGHKS, CDR2 YYEKEE, per germline (reference sequence). Trimming stripped 3 bases from V and 1 base from J, with 10 bases between. The CDR3 coding sequence is TGTGCCAGCAGCTCCGGAACAGCGAACACTGAAGCTTTCTTT. Translated: CASSSGTANTEAFF.

The rearrangement uses TRBV19 and TRBJ2-3; TRBD2 agrees at 8 bases. This CDR3 has 15 residues. CDR1 and CDR2 (germline): LNHDA, SQIVND (reference sequence). The V and J ends lost 1 base and 3 bases, in that order; junction bases with no gene match: 3. CDR3 in amino acids: CASSIAAGETDTQYF. DNA of the CDR3: TGTGCCAGTAGTATAGCAGCGGGAGAGACAGATACGCAGTATTTT.

The V call is TRBV30, the J call TRBJ1-1; unclear D gene. Germline V gene data show CDR1 as GTSNPN and CDR2 as SVGIG (reference sequence). Trimming removed 2 bases from V and 8 bases from J, with 18 bases in between. The CDR3 extends over 14 amino acids. The CDR3 spells CAWSPSTRTREAFF. CDR3 coding DNA: TGTGCCTGGAGTCCATCGACAAGAACAAGAGAAGCTTTCTTT.

V gene TRBV15 combines with J gene TRBJ2-5; D perhaps matches TRBD1 (5 bases). V gave up 5 bases and J gave up 5 bases, with 18 bases separating them. This CDR3 comprises 15 residues. Germline loops: CDR1 LNHNV, CDR2 YYDKDF (reference sequence). In DNA form, the CDR3 reads TGTGCCACCAGCCACCCGTCCAGGGTCGGGGAGACCCAGTACTTC. This gives the protein CATSHPSRVGETQYF.

V usage is TRBV20-1 and J usage is TRBJ2-7; D might be TRBD2 (6 bases). The CDR3 extends over 11 amino acids. The V end lost 8 bases, the J end lost 5 bases, and 13 bases lay between the germline ends. Germline CDR1 DFQATT, CDR2 SNEGSKA (reference sequence). The CDR3: CSLGGLDEQYF. CDR3 nucleotide sequence: TGCAGTCTCGGGGGTCTCGACGAGCAGTACTTC.

CDR3 in amino acids: CASAGTGDQPQHF. The CDR3 DNA is TGTGCCAGCGCCGGGACAGGGGATCAGCCCCAGCATTTT. This rearrangement joins TRBV19 to TRBJ1-5, with 10 nucleotides matching TRBD1. V shed 9 bases, J shed 5 bases, and the junction held 4 bases outside the gene matches. This CDR3 is 13 amino acids long. CDR1 is LNHDA and CDR2 is SQIVND in the germline V gene (reference sequence).

The chain joins TRBV7-8 to TRBJ1-5, with D tentatively TRBD1 (6 bases). This CDR3 contains 16 residues. The germline V gene has CDR1 SGHVS and CDR2 FQNEAQ. The germline V and J ends were trimmed by 6 bases and 3 bases, with 18 bases remaining between them. The CDR3 protein is CASSHGQGSSNQPQHF. The CDR3 nucleotides are TGTGCCAGCAGTCACGGCCAGGGGTCATCCAATCAGCCCCAGCATTTT. Using reference TRBV7-8 and TRBJ1-5 for the parts outside the CDR3, the full variable domain is GAGVSQSPRYKVAKRGQDVALRCDPISGHVSLFWYQQALGQGPEFLTYFQNEAQLDKSGLPSDRFFAERPEGSVSTLKIQRTQQEDSAVYLCASSHGQGSSNQPQHFGDGTRLSIL.

The chain joins TRBV5-5 to TRBJ1-1; the D gene is possibly TRBD1 (5 bases). The germline gives CDR1 SGHKS, CDR2 YYEKEE (reference sequence). Trimming removed 3 bases at V and 0 bases at J, with 15 bases between. CDR3 length equals 16 residues. CDR3 in amino acids: CASSSTAQGVNTEAFF. The CDR3 bases are TGTGCCAGCAGCTCCACTGCCCAGGGCGTGAACACTGAAGCTTTCTTT. Full variable domain (remainder filled in from reference TRBV5-5 and TRBJ1-1): DAGVTQSPTHLIKTRGQQVTLRCSPISGHKSVSWYQQVLGQGPQFIFQYYEKEERGRGNFPDRFSARQFPNYSSELNVNALLLGDSALYLCASSSTAQGVNTEAFFGQGTRLTVV.

V usage is TRBV7-8 and J usage is TRBJ2-7, with 9 nucleotides matching TRBD1. This CDR3 contains 16 residues. V was pared by 1 base and J by 4 bases, with 8 bases of the junction left unmatched. Germline assignment: CDR1 SGHVS and CDR2 FQNEAQ. CDR3 loop: CASSLGGTGGWYEQYF. CDR3 nucleotide sequence: TGTGCCAGCAGCTTAGGAGGAACAGGGGGCTGGTACGAGCAGTACTTC.

The chain carries TRBV19 and TRBJ1-5, with D perhaps matching TRBD1 (5 bases). This CDR3 comprises 18 residues. Germline V gene sequence: CDR1 LNHDA, CDR2 SQIVND (reference sequence). With 1 base removed from V and 2 bases from J, the gap between germline ends came to 18 bases. For the CDR3, the DNA is TGTGCCAGTAGTATAGTATTGTTGGTAGGGGTCGGCAATCAGCCCCAGCATTTT. The encoded protein is CASSIVLLVGVGNQPQHF.

The gene calls are TRBV6-5 and TRBJ1-2, with a possible D match to TRBD1 (5 bases). Trimming shortened V by 6 bases and J by 6 bases, and 14 bases separated the two germline ends. CDR1 is MNHEY, CDR2 SVGAGI, per germline. The CDR3 totals 13 residues. The CDR3 here is CASSRPGNDGYTF. The DNA for the CDR3 is TGTGCCAGCAGCCGACCAGGGAACGATGGCTACACCTTC.

V gene TRBV24-1 combines with J gene TRBJ2-7; 7 bases line up with TRBD1. Per germline, CDR1 KGHDR and CDR2 SFDVKD. The V gene end was trimmed by 4 bases and the J gene end by 9 bases; junction bases not matched to a gene: 14. The length of the CDR3 is 15 residues. The CDR3 nucleotides are TGTGCCACCAGTGAGGGGGACAGCCCGTGGCAGGCGCAGTACTTC. Residues: CATSEGDSPWQAQYF.

The gene calls are TRBV27 and TRBJ2-3; TRBD2 might be the D (6 bases). Germline V gives CDR1 MNHEY, CDR2 SMNVEV (reference sequence). The ends were cut back, 10 bases at V and 0 bases at J, with 17 bases in the middle. This CDR3 has 15 amino acids. CDR3 protein: CATLNGAGSTDTQYF. The CDR3 DNA follows: TGTGCCACCCTTAACGGTGCGGGGAGCACAGATACGCAGTATTTT.

The CDR3 sequence is CSVLRARTEAFF. The DNA of the CDR3 is TGCAGCGTTTTGAGGGCGCGCACTGAAGCTTTCTTT. The chain couples TRBV29-1 to TRBJ1-1; no clear D gene. This CDR3 has 12 residues. V shed 5 bases and J shed 4 bases, with 11 bases lying between them. Germline assignment: CDR1 SQVTM and CDR2 ANQGSEA.

The V and J genes are TRBV27 and TRBJ2-7, with a tentative D call TRBD1 (6 bases). V shed 8 bases and J shed 6 bases, with 17 bases lying between them. The CDR3 runs 13 residues. Germline V gene lookup returns CDR1 MNHEY and CDR2 SMNVEV (reference sequence). The CDR3 region has the DNA TGTGCCAGCGGACACAGGGTCCGCCGCGAGCAGTACTTC. The encoded protein is CASGHRVRREQYF.

This chain uses TRBV10-3 with TRBJ2-1; the match to TRBD2 covers 9 bases. Germline V lookup: CDR1 ENHRY, CDR2 SYGVKD. This CDR3 is 15 amino acids long. V shed 4 bases, J shed 5 bases, and the junction held 6 bases outside the gene matches. The CDR3 protein is CAISGGTSPHNEQFF. Written as DNA, the CDR3 is TGTGCCATCAGTGGGGGGACTAGCCCACACAATGAGCAGTTCTTC.

This clone was observed once. The chain recombines TRBV3-1 (or the pseudogene TRBV3-2) with TRBJ1-2, with 7 bases aligning to TRBD1. Germline CDR1 and CDR2: LGHDT and YNNKEL (reference sequence). CDR3 length equals 15 residues. Trimming cost V 1 base and J 7 bases; bases outside gene matches: 9. The CDR3 is CASSQGQQGLFGYTF. The CDR3 DNA reads as TGTGCCAGCAGCCAAGGCCAACAGGGGTTGTTTGGCTACACCTTC.

The chain joins TRBV7-2 to TRBJ2-2; D is perhaps TRBD1 (5 bases). CDR1 and CDR2 from the germline V gene are SGHTA and FQGNSA. V was shortened by 1 base and J by 0 bases, with 6 bases between the two germline ends. This CDR3 spans 15 amino acids. The CDR3 here is CASSLGTTNTGELFF. In DNA, the CDR3 is TGTGCCAGCAGCTTAGGGACAACGAACACCGGGGAGCTGTTTTTT. The variable domain in full, completed from reference TRBV7-2 and TRBJ2-2, reads GAGVSQSPSNKVTEKGKDVELRCDPISGHTALYWYRQSLGQGLEFLIYFQGNSAPDKSGLPSDRFSAERTGGSVSTLTIQRTQQEDSAVYLCASSLGTTNTGELFFGEGSRLTVL.